The entry below describes one T cell receptor (beta chain). The data were taken from a study of shared clonotypes between healthy human individuals. Across the whole study: Every donor yielded three CD4 naive, three CD4 memory, two CD8 naive and one CD8 memory plate.

V was shortened by 1 base and J by 7 bases, with 8 bases between the two germline ends. Germline CDR1 and CDR2: SGHDT and YYEEEE. This CDR3 contains 13 residues. The method was immunoSEQ multiplex PCR; TCRdb's version includes in-frame clones alone and lacks a portion of them. The sample comprises about 96,000 clones, 60% to 75% of which are singletons, and roughly 49% rests with the top ten. Sequenced material: memory CD8+ T cells sorted from blood. Subset of the sample: CD45RO+ cells pooled with CCR7-negative TemRA cells. The rearrangement uses TRBV5-6 and TRBJ2-2, with D unresolved. The sequence derives from a man between 25 and 39 years old in good health. Here the CDR3 DNA reads TGTGCCAGCAGCTTGCAAGGGTACGGGGAGCTGTTTTTT. Residues: CASSLQGYGELFF. The variable domain in full, with the rest retrieved from reference TRBV5-6 and TRBJ2-2, is DAGVTQSPTHLIKTRGQQVTLRCSPKSGHDTVSWYQQALGQGPQFIFQYYEEEERQRGNFPDRFSGHQFPNYSSELNVNALLLGDSALYLCASSLQGYGELFFGEGSRLTVL.